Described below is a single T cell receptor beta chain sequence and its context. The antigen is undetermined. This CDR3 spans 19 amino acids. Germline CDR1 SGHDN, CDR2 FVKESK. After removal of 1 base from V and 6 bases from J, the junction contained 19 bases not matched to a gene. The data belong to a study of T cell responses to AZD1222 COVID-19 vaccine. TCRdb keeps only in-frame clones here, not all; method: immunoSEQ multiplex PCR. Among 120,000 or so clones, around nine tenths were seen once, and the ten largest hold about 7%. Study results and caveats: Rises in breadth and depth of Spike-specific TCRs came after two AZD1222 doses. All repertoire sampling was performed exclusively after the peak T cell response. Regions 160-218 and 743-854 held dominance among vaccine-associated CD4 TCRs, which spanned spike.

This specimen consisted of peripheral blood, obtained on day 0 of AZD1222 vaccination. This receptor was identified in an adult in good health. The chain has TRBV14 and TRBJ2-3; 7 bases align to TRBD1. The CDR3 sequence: CASSQGYRGTLTSRDTQYF. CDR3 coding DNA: TGTGCCAGCAGCCAAGGTTACAGGGGAACACTAACAAGCCGGGATACGCAGTATTTT.